The following is a T cell receptor (beta chain) sequence with its context. Its specificity is not known. The authors extracted RNA and reverse transcribed it into cDNA as the sequencing template. Clones were read by immunoSEQ multiplex PCR, and TCRdb kept only the in-frame ones, dropping some. The repertoire holds approximately 210,000 clones, with around three fifths as singletons. The data were obtained in a study of CD8+ T cells in alopecia areata. Study-wide background: The investigators scored severity in treated patients by the percentage of affected scalp area. Study-level points and caveats: Especially in alopecia totalis/universalis, lesional scalp showed greater clonality than normal scalp did.

Trimming shortened V by 8 bases and J by 4 bases, and 14 bases separated the two germline ends. Germline V CDR1 and CDR2: GTSNPN, SVGIG (reference sequence). This CDR3 has 13 amino acids. Treatment: oral pan-JAK inhibitor, 5-10 mg twice daily. Sorting of CD4+ and CD8+ T cells was performed on PBMCs. Sequencing used CD4+ T cells sorted from blood, obtained around week 49, from a patient treated with tofacitinib. The chain carries TRBV30 and TRBJ2-2, with D possibly matching TRBD2 (6 bases). The clonotype originates from a human donor with alopecia areata. As DNA, the CDR3 is TGTGCCACCGGGACTTTGGGCACCGGGGAGCTGTTTTTT. Protein: CATGTLGTGELFF.